Shown below are 23 T cell receptor beta chains from a single sample sequenced in a study of shared clonotypes between healthy human individuals. Libraries were prepared by immunoSEQ multiplex PCR; TCRdb keeps only in-frame clonotypes and omits some of them. The sample has roughly 2 million clones; 90% to 97% are singletons. The sequencing input was naive CD4+ T cells sorted from blood. Subset specified: CD45RA+ positively selected. All receptors derive from a man aged 18 to 30 in good health.

The V call is TRBV5-3, the J call TRBJ1-2; unclear D gene. TRBV5-3 falls under the ORF class, with uncertain function. The CDR3 has 14 amino acids. V was trimmed by 4 bases and J by 3 bases, leaving 13 bases between them. In DNA form, the CDR3 reads TGTGCCAGAAGCCGGGAGGACGGAGACTATGGCTACACCTTC. Its protein product is CARSREDGDYGYTF.

This rearrangement joins TRBV6-1 to TRBJ2-7, with D tentatively TRBD1 (6 bases). Trimming shortened V by 5 bases and J by 2 bases, and 13 bases separated the two germline ends. Germline lookup yields CDR1 MNHNS and CDR2 SASEGT. CDR3 length: 14 residues. CDR3 protein: CASSPRTATYEQYF. In DNA, the CDR3 is TGTGCCAGCAGTCCCCGGACAGCAACCTACGAGCAGTACTTC.

The chain uses TRBV6-8 and TRBJ1-6; a weak D match, TRBD1 (6 bases). The CDR3 spans 16 residues. V was trimmed by 1 base and J by 6 bases, leaving 13 bases between them. Germline V gives CDR1 MNHGY, CDR2 SAAAGT. This CDR3 reads CASSYWAGAGNSPLHF. As DNA, the CDR3 is TGTGCCAGCAGTTACTGGGCGGGGGCAGGTAATTCACCCCTCCACTTT.

The V gene is TRBV18, the J gene TRBJ1-4; TRBD1 aligns across 8 bases. The CDR3 has 16 amino acids. With 0 bases clipped from V and 0 bases from J, the junction kept 0 bases outside the gene matches. Germline-derived CDR1 and CDR2 are KGHSH and LQKENI. CDR3 loop: CASSPPTGATNEKLFF. As DNA, the CDR3 is TGTGCCAGCTCACCACCGACAGGGGCAACTAATGAAAAACTGTTTTTT.

This clone has a handful of counts. The chain employs TRBV19 and TRBJ1-5, with no clear D. Trimming stripped 8 bases from V and 5 bases from J, with 10 bases between. Germline CDR1 is LNHDA and CDR2 is SQIVND (reference sequence). This CDR3 is 12 amino acids long. CDR3 nucleotide sequence: TGTGCCAGTTGGGCAGGTGATCAGCCCCAGCATTTT. Protein sequence: CASWAGDQPQHF.

In its sample, this clone was seen a few times. V is TRBV7-9 and J is TRBJ2-2, with 10 bases matching TRBD2. CDR1 and CDR2 (germline): SEHNR, FQNEAQ (reference sequence). Trimming cost V 2 bases and J 5 bases; bases outside gene matches: 5. This CDR3 contains 16 residues. CDR3 residues: CASSLPSGSGTGELFF. CDR3 sequence (DNA): TGTGCCAGCAGCTTACCTAGCGGGAGTGGGACCGGGGAGCTGTTTTTT.

About this clone: Other nucleotide sequences from this sample produce the same CDR3. The chain uses TRBV7-2 and TRBJ1-2; a weak D match, TRBD1 (6 bases). The V end was cut by 6 bases, the J end by 1 base, with 9 bases between. This CDR3 region has 13 residues. Germline values: CDR1 SGHTA, CDR2 FQGNSA. CDR3 residues: CASSSGVNYGYTF. CDR3 DNA sequence: TGTGCCAGCAGTTCAGGGGTTAACTATGGCTACACCTTC. Drawing the rest from reference TRBV7-2 and TRBJ1-2, the complete variable domain is GAGVSQSPSNKVTEKGKDVELRCDPISGHTALYWYRQSLGQGLEFLIYFQGNSAPDKSGLPSDRFSAERTGGSVSTLTIQRTQQEDSAVYLCASSSGVNYGYTFGSGTRLTVV.

V is TRBV19 and J is TRBJ2-7, with TRBD1 matching 12 bases. The CDR3 spans 14 residues. Per the germline V gene, CDR1 is LNHDA and CDR2 is SQIVND (reference sequence). J gave up 7 bases and V 9 bases, and 10 bases lay outside the gene matches. The CDR3 reads CASTPGQGAGEQYF. The DNA for the CDR3 is TGTGCCAGCACCCCGGGACAGGGGGCGGGGGAGCAGTACTTC. The entire variable domain, with the rest obtained from reference TRBV19 and TRBJ2-7, is as follows: DGGITQSPKYLFRKEGQNVTLSCEQNLNHDAMYWYRQDPGQGLRLIYYSQIVNDFQKGDIAEGYSVSREKKESFPLTVTSAQKNPTAFYLCASTPGQGAGEQYFGPGTRLTVT.

Concerning this clone: Other DNA sequences in the sample encode the same CDR3. V gene TRBV6-5 combines with J gene TRBJ1-1, with no clear D. V shed 0 bases and J shed 0 bases, with 8 bases lying between them. CDR1 MNHEY and CDR2 SVGAGI come from the germline V gene. The CDR3 runs to 15 residues. The CDR3 spells CASSYSTVVNTEAFF. Here the CDR3 DNA reads TGTGCCAGCAGTTACTCTACTGTCGTGAACACTGAAGCTTTCTTT.

The V call is TRBV27, the J call TRBJ1-1; the D is unclear. V was shortened by 0 bases and J by 0 bases, with 8 bases between the two germline ends. This CDR3 spans 15 amino acids. Looked up from germline, CDR1 is MNHEY and CDR2 is SMNVEV (reference sequence). CDR3 in DNA: TGTGCCAGCAGTTTATCGTCAGGCATGAACACTGAAGCTTTCTTT. Translating gives CASSLSSGMNTEAFF.

The rearrangement links TRBV7-8 to TRBJ2-7; TRBD2 agrees at 8 bases. The V and J ends lost 6 bases and 3 bases, in that order; junction bases with no gene match: 10. This CDR3 has 15 amino acids. Germline lookup yields CDR1 SGHVS and CDR2 FQNEAQ. The CDR3, as DNA: TGTGCCAGCAGTCAAATTCCGGGACTAGTCTACGAGCAGTACTTC. Protein: CASSQIPGLVYEQYF.

This clone was seen at least ten times. This chain uses TRBV7-9 with TRBJ1-2; 8 bases are shared with TRBD1. Trimming at V came to 5 bases and at J to 5 bases, leaving 7 bases not matched to a gene. There are 14 residues in the CDR3. Germline CDR1 is SEHNR and CDR2 is FQNEAQ (reference sequence). This CDR3 is CASSPSTGVYGYTF. CDR3 DNA: TGTGCCAGCAGCCCCTCGACAGGGGTATATGGCTACACCTTC.

Of note for this clone: Other DNA sequences in this sample translate to the same CDR3. The chain joins TRBV29-1 to TRBJ2-3, with D maybe TRBD2 (6 bases). The CDR3 runs to 14 residues. V lost 1 base, J lost 2 bases, and 10 bases lay in between. Per the germline V gene, CDR1 is SQVTM and CDR2 is ANQGSEA. CDR3 DNA: TGCAGCGTTGAAGGCGGGGCCCACACAGATACGCAGTATTTT. It encodes CSVEGGAHTDTQYF.

The J gene is TRBJ2-1, the V gene TRBV2; 11 positions agree with TRBD2. Germline CDR1 SNHLY, CDR2 FYNNEI. V dropped 2 bases and J dropped 7; count of bases not matched to a gene: 7. The CDR3 spans 16 residues. DNA of the CDR3: TGTGCCAGCAGTGAAATGGGGACTAGCGGCTCAAATGAGCAGTTCTTC. Protein product: CASSEMGTSGSNEQFF.

This chain links TRBV19 with TRBJ2-3, with D perhaps matching TRBD1 or TRBD2 (5 bases each). The germline gives CDR1 LNHDA, CDR2 SQIVND (reference sequence). V lost 8 bases, J lost 2 bases, and 8 bases lay in between. This CDR3 is 12 amino acids long. The CDR3 DNA reads TGTGCCAGTTCGGGACCCACAGATACGCAGTATTTT. It encodes CASSGPTDTQYF. Full variable domain (rest looked up from reference TRBV19 and TRBJ2-3): DGGITQSPKYLFRKEGQNVTLSCEQNLNHDAMYWYRQDPGQGLRLIYYSQIVNDFQKGDIAEGYSVSREKKESFPLTVTSAQKNPTAFYLCASSGPTDTQYFGPGTRLTVL.

The CDR3 spells CATLIGSGPYYEQYF. The CDR3 nucleotides read TGTGCCACCCTAATCGGATCAGGGCCCTACTACGAGCAGTACTTC. The chain carries TRBV6-1 and TRBJ2-7; D is perhaps TRBD1 (5 bases). V lost 10 bases, J lost 3 bases, and 22 bases lay in between. CDR1 and CDR2 from the germline V gene are MNHNS and SASEGT. This CDR3 region has 15 residues.

The CDR3 nucleotides are TGTGCCAGCAGCCTTGGGGGGGCCTCTAACTATGGCTACACCTTC. It specifies CASSLGGASNYGYTF. The chain is built from TRBV7-8 and TRBJ1-2; tentative D call: TRBD1 (6 bases). Germline V gene sequence: CDR1 SGHVS, CDR2 FQNEAQ. CDR3 length: 15 amino acids. V lost 5 bases, J lost 0 bases, and 13 bases lay in between.

V usage is TRBV2 and J usage is TRBJ2-5, with 16 positions matching TRBD2. Germline V CDR1 and CDR2: SNHLY, FYNNEI. V gave up 5 bases and J gave up 4 bases; unmatched junction bases: 4. The length of the CDR3 is 16 residues. The CDR3 here is CASSIGTSGRGETQYF. In nucleotides, the CDR3 is TGTGCCAGCAGTATCGGGACTAGCGGGAGGGGAGAGACCCAGTACTTC.

V and J are TRBV27 and TRBJ1-5, with D possibly being TRBD1 (6 bases). Germline CDR1 and CDR2: MNHEY and SMNVEV (reference sequence). Deletions cut 5 bases from V and 1 base from J, with 12 bases between. The CDR3 is made up of 15 amino acids. The CDR3 DNA is TGTGCCAGCAGTCCGGGGACAATCAGCAATCAGCCCCAGCATTTT. This translates into CASSPGTISNQPQHF.

The V gene is TRBV7-9, the J gene TRBJ1-4; unclear D gene. Germline CDR1 reads SEHNR; CDR2 reads FQNEAQ (reference sequence). This CDR3 contains 14 residues. Trimming cost V 0 bases and J 3 bases, with 5 bases left between them. The CDR3 protein is CASSLAGANEKLFF. The DNA for the CDR3 is TGTGCCAGCAGCTTAGCCGGGGCTAATGAAAAACTGTTTTTT.

In DNA, the CDR3 is TGTGCCAGTAGTATAAGCCTCCAGCGGGAGGTAAGGAATGAGCAGTTCTTC. Its protein is CASSISLQREVRNEQFF. The chain recombines TRBV19 with TRBJ2-1; 9 nucleotides agree with TRBD2. The germline gives CDR1 LNHDA, CDR2 SQIVND (reference sequence). CDR3 length equals 17 residues. After removal of 2 bases from V and 7 bases from J, the junction contained 12 bases not matched to a gene. Combining the CDR3 with reference TRBV19 and TRBJ2-1 gives the whole variable domain DGGITQSPKYLFRKEGQNVTLSCEQNLNHDAMYWYRQDPGQGLRLIYYSQIVNDFQKGDIAEGYSVSREKKESFPLTVTSAQKNPTAFYLCASSISLQREVRNEQFFGPGTRLTVL.

The V gene is TRBV11-2, the J gene TRBJ1-5, with 8 bases aligning to TRBD1. Germline lookup yields CDR1 SGHAT and CDR2 FQNNGV. The junction had 5 bases not matched to a gene; V was cut back by 4 bases and J by 6 bases. The CDR3 sequence is 14 residues long. The CDR3 reads CASSSGGVGQPQHF. In nucleotides, the CDR3 is TGTGCCAGCAGCTCAGGGGGCGTCGGTCAGCCCCAGCATTTT.

J is TRBJ2-1 and V is TRBV2; D might be TRBD2 (7 bases). The ends were cut back, 6 bases at V and 4 bases at J, with 19 bases in the middle. This CDR3 has 16 residues. Per germline, CDR1 SNHLY and CDR2 FYNNEI. CDR3 region: CASSPRAGATYNEQFF. For the CDR3, the DNA is TGTGCCAGCAGCCCGCGGGCGGGGGCCACTTACAATGAGCAGTTCTTC. Drawing the rest from reference TRBV2 and TRBJ2-1, the complete variable domain is EPEVTQTPSHQVTQMGQEVILRCVPISNHLYFYWYRQILGQKVEFLVSFYNNEISEKSEIFDDQFSVERPDGSNFTLKIRSTKLEDSAMYFCASSPRAGATYNEQFFGPGTRLTVL.